The next 27 T cell receptor beta chains were all read from a single sample in a study of blood T cells in healthy people across ages. The use of a sample-barcoded 5' primer and a J-beta primer mix characterized a second PCR of about 7 to 12 cycles. TCRdb re-analysed the 5' RACE reads in MiXCR, keeping a single row per CDR3 protein. This table has about 1.4 million distinct CDR3 sequences, around 59% appearing once. The sample was blood. The receptors here all came from a man aged 18 to 30 in good health.

The chain joins TRBV25-1 to TRBJ2-3; 14 bases match TRBD2. Germline V lookup: CDR1 MGHDK, CDR2 SYGVNS. This CDR3 is 20 amino acids long. V dropped 3 bases and J dropped 3; count of bases not matched to a gene: 14. The CDR3 here is CASSDTATSGRVESTDTQYF. The CDR3 DNA reads TGTGCCAGCAGTGATACGGCGACTAGCGGGAGGGTTGAATCGACAGATACGCAGTATTTT.

The chain uses TRBV7-2 and TRBJ2-5; 9 bases fit TRBD2. Matching the DNA end better, TRBJ2-7 makes the J call doubtful. Germline CDR1 SGHTA, CDR2 FQGNSA. The CDR3 has 16 amino acids. For the CDR3, the DNA is TGTGCCAGCAGCTTAGGGGCTAGGGGACTAGCTGCCGAGCAGTACTTC. This gives the protein CASSLGARGLAAEQYF.

The V gene is TRBV2, the J gene TRBJ2-3, with 9 bases fitting TRBD2. CDR1 SNHLY and CDR2 FYNNEI come from the germline V gene. The ends lost 8 bases at V and 4 bases at J; junction bases unmatched: 7. CDR3 size: 14 residues. The DNA for the CDR3 is TGTGCCAGCTCCGGGACTAGCCGATCAGATACGCAGTATTTT. This gives the protein CASSGTSRSDTQYF.

Written as DNA, the CDR3 is TGTGCCAGCACCGAAACAGGGGGAATAGAAGAGACCCAGTACTTC. Encoded protein: CASTETGGIEETQYF. The chain joins TRBV28 to TRBJ2-5, with 8 bases matching TRBD1. Germline CDR1 reads MDHEN; CDR2 reads SYDVKM. J was trimmed by 3 bases and V by 7 bases; bases with no gene match: 10. The CDR3 is 15 residues long.

This chain joins TRBV10-3 and TRBJ2-2; TRBD1 matches at 7 bases. J gave up 6 bases and V 6 bases, and 10 bases lay outside the gene matches. Germline V lookup: CDR1 ENHRY, CDR2 SYGVKD. CDR3 length equals 15 residues. This CDR3 reads CAISGPGQTAGELFF. The CDR3 DNA reads TGTGCCATCAGCGGTCCGGGACAGACGGCCGGGGAGCTGTTTTTT.

The chain joins TRBV14 to TRBJ2-3; the D gene is possibly TRBD1 (6 bases). Germline CDR1 reads SGHDN; CDR2 reads FVKESK. Trimming took off 0 bases at V and 2 bases at J, with 12 bases between the two ends. This CDR3 region has 16 residues. CDR3 coding DNA: TGTGCCAGCAGCCAAGATGGGGGCAGCTACACAGATACGCAGTATTTT. It specifies CASSQDGGSYTDTQYF.

This chain links TRBV6-2 or TRBV6-3 with TRBJ1-5; 7 bases line up with TRBD1. Per the germline V gene, CDR1 is MNHEY and CDR2 is SVGEGT. The V gene end was trimmed by 2 bases and the J gene end by 7 bases; junction bases not matched to a gene: 2. The CDR3 extends over 13 amino acids. The CDR3 here is CASSYDRVQPQHF. The CDR3 DNA reads as TGTGCCAGCAGTTACGACAGGGTGCAGCCCCAGCATTTT.

The rearrangement uses TRBV6-5 and TRBJ1-5; 8 positions match TRBD1. Losses at the gene ends were 5 bases for V and 6 bases for J; bases not matched to a gene: 9. This CDR3 has 15 amino acids. The germline gives CDR1 MNHEY, CDR2 SVGAGI. CDR3 protein: CASSPGTGGGQPQHF. CDR3 coding DNA: TGTGCCAGCAGTCCTGGGACAGGAGGAGGTCAGCCCCAGCATTTT.

V usage is TRBV6-2 or TRBV6-3 and J usage is TRBJ1-2; D is undetermined. The V end was cut by 4 bases, the J end by 4 bases, with 7 bases between. CDR3 length: 12 residues. In germline, CDR1 is MNHEY, CDR2 SVGEGT. In DNA, the CDR3 is TGTGCCAGCAGTTCGGGGTTCTATGGCTACACCTTC. Translating it yields CASSSGFYGYTF.

The V gene is TRBV28, the J gene TRBJ2-3; 7 bases map to TRBD2. In germline, CDR1 is MDHEN, CDR2 SYDVKM. The length of the CDR3 is 12 residues. Unmatched junction bases numbered 8, after V lost 10 bases and J lost 7 bases. The CDR3: CATGGGLNTQYF. In DNA, the CDR3 is TGTGCCACTGGCGGGGGACTTAATACGCAGTATTTT.

With respect to this clonotype: At one end, the junction sequence differs from germline, possibly due to a read error. The rearrangement uses TRBV12-3 or TRBV12-4 and TRBJ2-4, with 9 bases aligning to TRBD2. There are 14 residues in the CDR3. CDR3 loop: CASSLGLAENIQYF. As DNA, the CDR3 is TGTGCCAGCAGTTTGGGACTAGCCGAAAACATTCAGTACTTC.

This clonotype has just a few counts. The chain is built from TRBV29-1 and TRBJ1-2, with D unclear. Per germline, CDR1 SQVTM and CDR2 ANQGSEA. V shed 7 bases and J shed 4 bases, with 13 bases lying between them. The CDR3 has 12 residues. DNA for the CDR3: TGCAGCGGGAAGGACCGAGTCTATGGCTACACCTTC. This sequence encodes CSGKDRVYGYTF.

Concerning this clonotype itself: Sequence at one end of the junction differs from germline and may be a read error. The rearrangement links TRBV12-3 or TRBV12-4 to TRBJ2-3, with D possibly matching TRBD2 (5 bases). This CDR3 region has 17 residues. The CDR3 DNA follows: TGTGCCTGCAGTTTAGCGAACCTGGACTTCAACACAGATACGCAGTATTTT. Its protein product is CACSLANLDFNTDTQYF.

This clonotype was detected a few times. The V gene is TRBV29-1, the J gene TRBJ2-3; 16 positions match TRBD2. Germline CDR1 SQVTM, CDR2 ANQGSEA. V was clipped by 3 bases and J by 4 bases; unmatched bases: 4. This CDR3 has 16 amino acids. The CDR3 here is CSVEGLAGGLPDTQYF. CDR3 bases: TGCAGCGTTGAGGGACTAGCGGGGGGGCTCCCAGATACGCAGTATTTT.

The J gene is TRBJ2-1, the V gene TRBV28; TRBD2 matches 11 bases. Germline lookup yields CDR1 MDHEN and CDR2 SYDVKM. The J segment lost 4 bases and the V segment lost 8 bases, leaving 4 bases of the junction unmatched. This CDR3 comprises 14 residues. In nucleotides, the CDR3 is TGTGCCAGCTGTAGCGGGGGGGGTTACAATGAGCAGTTCTTC. Amino acid sequence: CASCSGGGYNEQFF. The whole variable domain, filled in from reference TRBV28 and TRBJ2-1, reads DVKVTQSSRYLVKRTGEKVFLECVQDMDHENMFWYRQDPGLGLRLIYFSYDVKMKEKGDIPEGYSVSREKKERFSLILESASTNQTSMYLCASCSGGGYNEQFFGPGTRLTVL.

This rearrangement joins TRBV7-9 to TRBJ1-1; D gene uncertain. The CDR3 totals 15 residues. V was shortened by 3 bases and J by 0 bases, with 11 bases between the two germline ends. Germline lookup yields CDR1 SEHNR and CDR2 FQNEAQ (reference sequence). DNA of the CDR3: TGTGCCAGCAGCTTGAATGGACGGATGAACACTGAAGCTTTCTTT. As protein: CASSLNGRMNTEAFF.

This rearrangement joins TRBV10-1 to TRBJ2-3; 9 bases align to TRBD2. Germline assignment: CDR1 WNHNN and CDR2 SYGVQD (reference sequence). This CDR3 has 18 amino acids. The junction had 12 bases not matched to a gene; V was cut back by 5 bases and J by 0 bases. The CDR3: CASSPTSGSLVSTDTQYF. In nucleotides, the CDR3 is TGCGCCAGCAGTCCGACTAGCGGCTCCCTCGTGAGCACAGATACGCAGTATTTT.

The chain couples TRBV12-3 or TRBV12-4 to TRBJ2-1, with no clear D. The CDR3 has 13 residues. V dropped 2 bases and J dropped 8 bases, with 10 bases sitting between them. The CDR3 protein is CASSLRATYEQFF. CDR3 sequence (DNA): TGTGCCAGCAGTTTAAGAGCTACGTATGAGCAGTTCTTC.

This chain links TRBV4-2 with TRBJ2-7, with 8 bases identical to TRBD1. The CDR3 extends over 15 amino acids. Losses at the gene ends were 3 bases for V and 5 bases for J; bases not matched to a gene: 9. CDR1 and CDR2 from the germline V gene are LGHNA and YNFKEQ. The CDR3 region is CASSHLDRVPDEQYF. For the CDR3, the DNA is TGTGCCAGCAGCCACCTGGACAGGGTACCGGACGAGCAGTACTTC.

The rearrangement uses TRBV7-9 and TRBJ2-5, with D perhaps TRBD1 or TRBD2 (6 bases each). V gave up 8 bases and J gave up 4 bases, with 23 bases separating them. The CDR3 consists of 16 residues. Germline V CDR1 and CDR2: SEHNR, FQNEAQ (reference sequence). The CDR3 bases are TGTGCCAGCTTCCCAACGGATAGGGGGGAGTCAGAGACCCAGTACTTC. Translated: CASFPTDRGESETQYF.

V is TRBV10-1 and J is TRBJ2-3; D is unclear. The CDR3 sequence is 15 residues long. Germline loops: CDR1 WNHNN, CDR2 SYGVQD (reference sequence). Trimming took 4 bases from V and 5 from J, leaving 16 bases between them. The CDR3 coding sequence is TGCGCCAGCAGTGTTACCGGGTCATGGAAAGATACGCAGTATTTT. Translation gives CASSVTGSWKDTQYF.

This rearrangement joins TRBV7-9 to TRBJ2-1, with D possibly called TRBD1 or TRBD2 (7 bases each). Germline V CDR1 and CDR2: SEHNR, FQNEAQ (reference sequence). The CDR3 loop spans 18 amino acids. V lost 4 bases and J 5 bases, leaving 24 bases between the germline ends. CDR3 coding DNA: TGTGCCAGCAGCTCCCTTGAGGCCCAGGGGGGGACCAACAATGAGCAGTTCTTC. Residues: CASSSLEAQGGTNNEQFF. The complete variable domain, with remaining parts taken from reference TRBV7-9 and TRBJ2-1, reads DTGVSQNPRHKITKRGQNVTFRCDPISEHNRLYWYRQTLGQGPEFLTYFQNEAQLEKSRLLSDRFSAERPKGSFSTLEIQRTEQGDSAMYLCASSSLEAQGGTNNEQFFGPGTRLTVL.

This CDR3 is CAIREGGGLDEQYF. In DNA form, the CDR3 reads TGTGCCATCAGGGAAGGGGGGGGCCTCGACGAGCAGTACTTC. J is TRBJ2-7 and V is TRBV10-3; D is perhaps TRBD2 (7 bases). Germline V CDR1 and CDR2: ENHRY, SYGVKD. This CDR3 has 14 residues. V lost 6 bases to trimming and J lost 5 bases, with 17 bases between them.

A word on this clonotype: Its ends do not fully match the called genes, so a read error is possible. The V call is TRBV2, the J call TRBJ1-4; D unclear. Germline CDR1 SNHLY, CDR2 FYNNEI. CDR3 length equals 13 residues. The CDR3 DNA sequence: TGTGCCAGCATTGAACAGTTTAATGAAAAACTGTTTTTT. It yields the protein CASIEQFNEKLFF.

The V and J genes are TRBV6-5 and TRBJ2-7; the D gene is possibly TRBD2 (6 bases). The germline CDR1 and CDR2 sequences are MNHEY and SVGAGI. The CDR3 is 13 amino acids. V lost 6 bases and J lost 4, with 13 bases in between. Here the CDR3 reads CASSREQRYEQYF. The CDR3 DNA reads TGTGCCAGCAGCCGGGAGCAGAGGTACGAGCAGTACTTC.

V and J are TRBV3-1 and TRBJ2-5; D unresolved. There are 12 residues in the CDR3. The V end lost 3 bases, the J end lost 5 bases, and 7 bases lay between the germline ends. The germline gives CDR1 LGHDT, CDR2 YNNKEL (reference sequence). In DNA, the CDR3 is TGTGCCAGCAGCCATTTCGGTGAGACCCAGTACTTC. It is translated as CASSHFGETQYF.

The sample holds a few counts of this clonotype. The V call is TRBV29-1, the J call TRBJ2-7; unclear D gene. Trimming removed 7 bases from V and 0 bases from J, with 10 bases in between. Germline assignment: CDR1 SQVTM and CDR2 ANQGSEA. The CDR3 extends over 12 amino acids. Here the CDR3 DNA reads TGCAGCGCCAAACGAGGCTCCTACGAGCAGTACTTC. It encodes CSAKRGSYEQYF.